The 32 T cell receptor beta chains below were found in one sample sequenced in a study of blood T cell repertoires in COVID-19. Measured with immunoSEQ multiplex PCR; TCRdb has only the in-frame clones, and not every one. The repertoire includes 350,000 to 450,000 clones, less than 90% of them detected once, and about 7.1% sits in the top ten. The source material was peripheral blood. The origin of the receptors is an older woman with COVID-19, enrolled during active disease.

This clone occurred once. The DNA for the CDR3 is TGTGCCAGCAGCTTAGTCGGCGGCCAAGAGACCCAGTACTTC. It encodes CASSLVGGQETQYF. This chain links TRBV7-9 with TRBJ2-5, with D uncertain. Deletions cut 1 base from V and 1 base from J, with 7 bases between. Germline CDR1 SEHNR, CDR2 FQNEAQ (reference sequence). The length of the CDR3 is 14 residues.

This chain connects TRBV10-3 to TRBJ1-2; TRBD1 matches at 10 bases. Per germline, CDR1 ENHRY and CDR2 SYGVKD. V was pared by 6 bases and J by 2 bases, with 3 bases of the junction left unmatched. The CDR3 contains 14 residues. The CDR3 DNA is TGTGCCATCAGCCCGACAGGGGGCAACTATGGCTACACCTTC. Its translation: CAISPTGGNYGYTF.

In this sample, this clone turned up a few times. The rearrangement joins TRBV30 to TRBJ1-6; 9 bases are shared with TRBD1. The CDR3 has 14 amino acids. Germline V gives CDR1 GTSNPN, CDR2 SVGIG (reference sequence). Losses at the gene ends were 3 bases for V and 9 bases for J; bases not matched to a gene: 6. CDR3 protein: CAWRQGAKVSPLHF. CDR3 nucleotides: TGTGCCTGGAGACAGGGGGCCAAGGTTTCACCCCTCCACTTT.

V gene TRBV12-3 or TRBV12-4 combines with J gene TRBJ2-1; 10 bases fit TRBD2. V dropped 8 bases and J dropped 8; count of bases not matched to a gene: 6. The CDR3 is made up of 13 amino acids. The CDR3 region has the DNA TGTGCCAGCCGGATAGCGGGGGGACATGAGCAGTTCTTC. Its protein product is CASRIAGGHEQFF.

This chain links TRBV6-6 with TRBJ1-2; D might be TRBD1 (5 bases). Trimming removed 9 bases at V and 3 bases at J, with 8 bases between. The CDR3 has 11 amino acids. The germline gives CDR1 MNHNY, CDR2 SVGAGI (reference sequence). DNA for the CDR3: TGTGCCAGTTCGGGGGACTATGGCTACACCTTC. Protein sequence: CASSGDYGYTF.

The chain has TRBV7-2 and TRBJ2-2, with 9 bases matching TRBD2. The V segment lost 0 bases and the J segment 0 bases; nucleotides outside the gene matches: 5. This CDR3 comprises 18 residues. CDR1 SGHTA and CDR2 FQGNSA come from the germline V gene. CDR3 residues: CASSLASSGGPNTGELFF. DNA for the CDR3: TGTGCCAGCAGCTTAGCAAGTAGCGGGGGTCCGAACACCGGGGAGCTGTTTTTT.

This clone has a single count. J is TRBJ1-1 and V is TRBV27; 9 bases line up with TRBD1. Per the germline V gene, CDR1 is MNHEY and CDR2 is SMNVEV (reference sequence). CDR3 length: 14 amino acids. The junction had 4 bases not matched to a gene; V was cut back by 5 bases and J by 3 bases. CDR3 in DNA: TGTGCCAGCAGTCAAGGACAGGGGTACACTGAAGCTTTCTTT. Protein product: CASSQGQGYTEAFF.

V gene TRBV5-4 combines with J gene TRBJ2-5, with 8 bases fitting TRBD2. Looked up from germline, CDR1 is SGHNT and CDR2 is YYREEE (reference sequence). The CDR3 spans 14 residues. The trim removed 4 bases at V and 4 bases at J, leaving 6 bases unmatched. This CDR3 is CASSREGGPETQYF. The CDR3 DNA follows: TGTGCCAGCAGCCGGGAGGGGGGGCCAGAGACCCAGTACTTC.

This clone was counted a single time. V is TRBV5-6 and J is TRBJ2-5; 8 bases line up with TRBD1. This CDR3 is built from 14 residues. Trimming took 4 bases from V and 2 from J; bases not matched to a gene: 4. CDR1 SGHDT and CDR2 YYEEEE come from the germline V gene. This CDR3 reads CASSGQGFQETQYF. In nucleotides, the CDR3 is TGTGCCAGCAGCGGACAGGGTTTTCAAGAGACCCAGTACTTC.

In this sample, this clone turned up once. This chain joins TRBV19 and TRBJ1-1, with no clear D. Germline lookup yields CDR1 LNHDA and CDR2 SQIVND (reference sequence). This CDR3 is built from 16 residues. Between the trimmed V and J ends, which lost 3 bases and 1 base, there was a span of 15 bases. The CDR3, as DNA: TGTGCCAGTAGTATCCCAGGCCGGGAGAGGAACACTGAAGCTTTCTTT. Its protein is CASSIPGRERNTEAFF.

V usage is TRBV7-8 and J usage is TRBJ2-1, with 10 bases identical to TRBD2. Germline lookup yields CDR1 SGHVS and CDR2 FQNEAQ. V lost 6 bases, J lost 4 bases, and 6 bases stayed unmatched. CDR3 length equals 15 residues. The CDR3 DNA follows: TGTGCCAGCAGACCAGCGGGGGGGCCATACAATGAGCAGTTCTTC. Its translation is CASRPAGGPYNEQFF. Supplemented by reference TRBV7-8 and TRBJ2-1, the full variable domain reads GAGVSQSPRYKVAKRGQDVALRCDPISGHVSLFWYQQALGQGPEFLTYFQNEAQLDKSGLPSDRFFAERPEGSVSTLKIQRTQQEDSAVYLCASRPAGGPYNEQFFGPGTRLTVL.

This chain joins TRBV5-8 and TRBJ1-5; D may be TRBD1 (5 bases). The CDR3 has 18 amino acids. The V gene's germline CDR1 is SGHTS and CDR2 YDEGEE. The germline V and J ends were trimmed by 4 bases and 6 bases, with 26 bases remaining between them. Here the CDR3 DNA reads TGTGCCAGCAGCCCCGAGCGGGGGTCAGGGATGGGAACTCAGCCCCAGCATTTT. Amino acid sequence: CASSPERGSGMGTQPQHF.

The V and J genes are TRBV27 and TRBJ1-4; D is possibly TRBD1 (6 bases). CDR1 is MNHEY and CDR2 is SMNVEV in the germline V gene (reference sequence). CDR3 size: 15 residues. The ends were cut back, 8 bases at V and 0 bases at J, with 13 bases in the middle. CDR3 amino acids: CASRSRQATNEKLFF. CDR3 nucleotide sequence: TGTGCCAGCCGAAGTCGACAGGCAACTAATGAAAAACTGTTTTTT.

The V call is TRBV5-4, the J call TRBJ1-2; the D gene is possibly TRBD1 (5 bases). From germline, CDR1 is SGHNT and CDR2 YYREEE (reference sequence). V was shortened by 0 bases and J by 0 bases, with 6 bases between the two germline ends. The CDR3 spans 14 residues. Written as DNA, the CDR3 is TGTGCCAGCAGCTTGGCGACAGCTAACTATGGCTACACCTTC. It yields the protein CASSLATANYGYTF. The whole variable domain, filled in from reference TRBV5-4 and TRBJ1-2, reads ETGVTQSPTHLIKTRGQQVTLRCSSQSGHNTVSWYQQALGQGPQFIFQYYREEENGRGNFPPRFSGLQFPNYSSELNVNALELDDSALYLCASSLATANYGYTFGSGTRLTVV.

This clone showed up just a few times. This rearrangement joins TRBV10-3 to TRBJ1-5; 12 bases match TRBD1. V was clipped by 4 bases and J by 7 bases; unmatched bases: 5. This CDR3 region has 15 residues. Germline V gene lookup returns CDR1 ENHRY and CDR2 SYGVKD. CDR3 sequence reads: CAISGGQGAGQPQHF. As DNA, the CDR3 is TGTGCCATCAGTGGGGGACAGGGGGCGGGACAGCCCCAGCATTTT.

As DNA, the CDR3 is TGTGCTAGTGGTGCCGGGAATTTGGGGTACACTGAAGCTTTCTTT. It encodes CASGAGNLGYTEAFF. This chain links TRBV12-5 with TRBJ1-1; D remains ambiguous. The V end lost 5 bases, the J end lost 3 bases, and 16 bases lay between the germline ends. Per germline, CDR1 LGHNT and CDR2 FRNRAP. The CDR3 has 15 amino acids.

DNA for the CDR3: TGTGCCAGCAGCCTGGGGACAGGGGGCTTCTACGAGCAGTACTTC. Its protein product is CASSLGTGGFYEQYF. This chain connects TRBV7-7 to TRBJ2-7; 12 nucleotides match TRBD1. This CDR3 is 15 amino acids long. The V gene's germline CDR1 is SSHAT and CDR2 FNYEAQ (reference sequence). Trimming cost V 5 bases and J 3 bases; bases outside gene matches: 5.

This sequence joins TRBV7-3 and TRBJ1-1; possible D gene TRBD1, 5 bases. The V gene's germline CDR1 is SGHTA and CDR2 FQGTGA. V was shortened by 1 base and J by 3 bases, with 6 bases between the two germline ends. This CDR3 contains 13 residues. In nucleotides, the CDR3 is TGTGCCAGCAGCTTAATAGGGGACACTGAAGCTTTCTTT. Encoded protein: CASSLIGDTEAFF.

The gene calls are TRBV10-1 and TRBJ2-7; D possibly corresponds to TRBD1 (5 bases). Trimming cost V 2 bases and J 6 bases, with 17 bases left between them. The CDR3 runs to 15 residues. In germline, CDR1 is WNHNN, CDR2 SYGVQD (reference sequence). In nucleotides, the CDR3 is TGCGCCAGCAGTGAGACTCCGGCAGGGCTGGGCGAGCAGTACTTC. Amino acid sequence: CASSETPAGLGEQYF.

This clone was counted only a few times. The CDR3: CASSQDSATGRYEQYF. In DNA form, the CDR3 reads TGTGCCAGCAGCCAAGACAGCGCGACAGGGCGCTACGAGCAGTACTTC. This sequence joins TRBV3-1 (or the pseudogene TRBV3-2) and TRBJ2-7, with 7 bases that match TRBD1. The germline CDR1 and CDR2 sequences are LGHDT and YNNKEL (reference sequence). V lost 0 bases and J lost 3; bases outside the gene matches: 8. CDR3 length: 16 amino acids.

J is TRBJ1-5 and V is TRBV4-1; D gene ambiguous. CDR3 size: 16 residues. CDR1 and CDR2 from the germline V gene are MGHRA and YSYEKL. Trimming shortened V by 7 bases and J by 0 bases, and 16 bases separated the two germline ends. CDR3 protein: CASTHSPLHSNQPQHF. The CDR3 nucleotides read TGCGCCAGCACCCATAGCCCGCTCCATAGCAATCAGCCCCAGCATTTT.

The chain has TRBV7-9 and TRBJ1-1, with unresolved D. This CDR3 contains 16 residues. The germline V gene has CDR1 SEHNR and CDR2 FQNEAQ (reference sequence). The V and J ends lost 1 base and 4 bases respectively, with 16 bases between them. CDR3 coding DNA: TGTGCCAGCAGCTTAGTTCCCCGGGAGGGCTCCACTGAAGCTTTCTTT. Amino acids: CASSLVPREGSTEAFF.

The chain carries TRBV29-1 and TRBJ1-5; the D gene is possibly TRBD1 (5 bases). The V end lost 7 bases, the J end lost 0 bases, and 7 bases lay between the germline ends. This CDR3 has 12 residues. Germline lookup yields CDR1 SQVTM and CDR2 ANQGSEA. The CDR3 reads CSAGHSNQPQHF. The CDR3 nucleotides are TGCAGCGCTGGACATAGCAATCAGCCCCAGCATTTT. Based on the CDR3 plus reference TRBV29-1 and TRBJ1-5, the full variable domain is SAVISQKPSRDICQRGTSLTIQCQVDSQVTMMFWYRQQPGQSLTLIATANQGSEATYESGFVIDKFPISRPNLTFSTLTVSNMSPEDSSIYLCSAGHSNQPQHFGDGTRLSIL.

The CDR3, as DNA: TGTGCCAGCAGCCAAGATCTGTCCCCGGGGTACTCCTACGAGCAGTACTTC. This sequence encodes CASSQDLSPGYSYEQYF. The chain combines TRBV14 with TRBJ2-7; D possibly corresponds to TRBD2 (5 bases). The CDR3 has 17 amino acids. V gave up 0 bases and J gave up 0 bases, with 15 bases separating them. Germline values: CDR1 SGHDN, CDR2 FVKESK.

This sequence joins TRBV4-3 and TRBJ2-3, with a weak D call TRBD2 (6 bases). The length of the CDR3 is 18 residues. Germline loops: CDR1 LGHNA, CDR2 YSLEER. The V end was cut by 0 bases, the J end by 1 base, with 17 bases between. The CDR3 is CASSQDPARGGGTDTQYF. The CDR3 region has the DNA TGCGCCAGCAGCCAAGACCCTGCCCGGGGCGGGGGCACAGATACGCAGTATTTT.

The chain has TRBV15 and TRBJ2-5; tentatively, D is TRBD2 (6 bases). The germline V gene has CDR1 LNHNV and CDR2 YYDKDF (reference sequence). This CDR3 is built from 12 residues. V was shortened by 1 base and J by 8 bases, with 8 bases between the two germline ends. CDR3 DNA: TGTGCCACCAGCAGAGGAGCGGGCACCCAGTACTTC. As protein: CATSRGAGTQYF.

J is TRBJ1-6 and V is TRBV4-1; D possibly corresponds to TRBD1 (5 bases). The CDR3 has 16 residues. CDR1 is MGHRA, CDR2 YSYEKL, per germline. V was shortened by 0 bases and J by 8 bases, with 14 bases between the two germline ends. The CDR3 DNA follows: TGCGCCAGCAGCCAAGAAGGGGCAGGCCTGGATTCACCCCTCCACTTT. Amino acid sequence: CASSQEGAGLDSPLHF.

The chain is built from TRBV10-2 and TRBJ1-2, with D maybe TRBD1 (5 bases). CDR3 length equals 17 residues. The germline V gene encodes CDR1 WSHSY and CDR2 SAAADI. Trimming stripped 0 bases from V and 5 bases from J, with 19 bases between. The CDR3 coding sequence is TGCGCCAGCAGTGAGTCGAGAGTAGTTTTAGGGGATTATGGCTACACCTTC. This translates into CASSESRVVLGDYGYTF.

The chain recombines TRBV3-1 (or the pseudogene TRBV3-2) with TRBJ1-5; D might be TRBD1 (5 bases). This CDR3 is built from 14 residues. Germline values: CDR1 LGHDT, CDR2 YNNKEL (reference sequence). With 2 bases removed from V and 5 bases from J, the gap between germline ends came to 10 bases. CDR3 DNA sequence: TGTGCCAGCAGCCAATTAATAGGGGATCAGCCCCAGCATTTT. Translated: CASSQLIGDQPQHF.

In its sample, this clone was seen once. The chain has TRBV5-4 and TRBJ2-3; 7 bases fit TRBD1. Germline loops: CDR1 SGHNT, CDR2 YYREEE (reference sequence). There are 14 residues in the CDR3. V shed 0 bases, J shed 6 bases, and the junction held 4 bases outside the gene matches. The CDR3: CASSLDTGVDTQYF. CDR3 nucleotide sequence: TGTGCCAGCAGCTTGGACACAGGGGTGGATACGCAGTATTTT.

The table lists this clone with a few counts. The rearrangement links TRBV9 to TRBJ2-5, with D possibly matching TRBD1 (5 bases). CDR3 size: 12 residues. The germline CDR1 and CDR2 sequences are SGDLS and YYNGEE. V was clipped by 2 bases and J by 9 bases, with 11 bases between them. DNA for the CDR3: TGTGCCAGCAGCGTGGCTCAGGGCGCCCAGTACTTC. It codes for CASSVAQGAQYF.

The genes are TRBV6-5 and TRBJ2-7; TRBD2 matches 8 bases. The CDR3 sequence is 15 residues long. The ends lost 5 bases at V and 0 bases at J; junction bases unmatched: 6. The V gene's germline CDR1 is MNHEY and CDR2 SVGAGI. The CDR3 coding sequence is TGTGCCAGCAGTCTGGCGGGGGGCCTCTCCTACGAGCAGTACTTC. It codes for CASSLAGGLSYEQYF.